Listed here are 22 T cell receptor beta chains from one sample, sequenced in a study of shared clonotypes between healthy human individuals. Repertoires were generated with immunoSEQ multiplex PCR, while TCRdb's copy carries only in-frame clones and drops some. The sample shows about 120,000 clones, around 68% of them seen only once. The sample taken for sequencing was memory CD8+ T cells sorted from blood. Subset: CD45RO+ cells pooled with CCR7-negative TemRA cells. These receptor sequences come from a woman in her thirties in good health.

This chain connects TRBV27 to TRBJ1-1; TRBD1 is a possible D gene (5 bases). From germline, CDR1 is MNHEY and CDR2 SMNVEV (reference sequence). Trimming removed 3 bases at V and 6 bases at J, with 17 bases between. The CDR3 covers 15 residues. The CDR3 reads CASSFRLSWDAEAFF. The DNA of the CDR3 is TGTGCCAGCAGTTTTAGGCTCTCCTGGGACGCTGAAGCTTTCTTT.

V and J are TRBV4-2 and TRBJ2-7, with D possibly being TRBD2 (5 bases). V lost 0 bases and J 2 bases, leaving 11 bases between the germline ends. The germline gives CDR1 LGHNA, CDR2 YNFKEQ. The CDR3 consists of 15 residues. The CDR3 DNA reads as TGTGCCAGCAGCCAAGATCGGGGTTTACCCTACGAGCAGTACTTC. Protein product: CASSQDRGLPYEQYF.

This clone was seen a handful of times. The V gene is TRBV4-2, the J gene TRBJ2-7; 8 bases line up with TRBD2. The CDR3 contains 15 residues. Germline trimming cut 3 bases from V and 3 bases from J; bases unmatched to any gene: 7. Germline CDR1 reads LGHNA; CDR2 reads YNFKEQ. CDR3 coding DNA: TGTGCCAGCAGCCAGGAACTAGCGGAGAGCTACGAGCAGTACTTC. It encodes CASSQELAESYEQYF.

V usage is TRBV6-6 and J usage is TRBJ2-7; D perhaps matches TRBD1 (6 bases). The germline gives CDR1 MNHNY, CDR2 SVGAGI (reference sequence). The V gene lost 6 bases and the J gene lost 5 bases, with 17 bases spanning the gap. This CDR3 region has 14 residues. CDR3 in DNA: TGTGCCAGCAGGCTCCAGGGGTTAGGAAACGAGCAGTACTTC. Its protein is CASRLQGLGNEQYF.

The J gene is TRBJ2-7, the V gene TRBV4-1, with D tentatively TRBD2 (6 bases). With 2 bases removed from V and 3 bases from J, the gap between germline ends came to 11 bases. The CDR3 length is 14 residues. The germline gives CDR1 MGHRA, CDR2 YSYEKL. In nucleotides, the CDR3 is TGCGCCAGCAGCCAAATCGGGAGTAACTACGAGCAGTACTTC. The encoded protein is CASSQIGSNYEQYF.

CDR3 sequence reads: CASSLTISTDTQYF. CDR3 bases: TGTGCCAGCAGCCTAACGATTAGCACAGATACGCAGTATTTT. The chain joins TRBV13 to TRBJ2-3; D unresolved. In germline, CDR1 is PRHDT, CDR2 FYEKMQ (reference sequence). This CDR3 region has 14 residues. V was cut by 5 bases and J by 0 bases, with 9 bases left in between.

On this clone: The junction departs from germline at one end; a sequencing error may be responsible. The DNA for the CDR3 is TGCGCCAGCAGCAACCCGGGACAGGGGGGAGGGAACTTC. Translating gives CASSNPGQGGGNF. V is TRBV5-1 and J is TRBJ2-7; TRBD1 aligns across 11 bases. Germline CDR1 and CDR2: SGHRS and YFSETQ. The CDR3 extends over 13 amino acids.

The gene calls are TRBV5-1 and TRBJ2-5; D unresolved. Trimming cost V 1 base and J 7 bases, with 8 bases left between them. CDR3 length: 12 amino acids. Per germline, CDR1 SGHRS and CDR2 YFSETQ. The CDR3 reads CASSLNSATQYF. The CDR3 DNA reads as TGCGCCAGCAGCTTGAACAGCGCGACCCAGTACTTC.

The chain joins TRBV25-1 to TRBJ2-1; the match to TRBD2 covers 16 bases. CDR1 MGHDK and CDR2 SYGVNS come from the germline V gene. The CDR3 runs to 17 residues. V shed 3 bases and J 6 bases; nucleotides not matched to a gene: 5. In nucleotides, the CDR3 is TGTGCCAGCAGTGAGGGGACTAGCGGGAGGGCCTCCAATGAGCAGTTCTTC. Amino acids: CASSEGTSGRASNEQFF.

This chain links TRBV29-1 with TRBJ2-5; 9 bases agree with TRBD1. This CDR3 comprises 14 residues. The junction had 7 bases not matched to a gene; V was cut back by 3 bases and J by 5 bases. Germline V gene sequence: CDR1 SQVTM, CDR2 ANQGSEA. The CDR3 DNA is TGCAGCGTTGATGACAGGGGGTTCGACGAGACCCAGTACTTC. Translated, it gives CSVDDRGFDETQYF.

This clone appeared a few times. The rearrangement links TRBV6-1 to TRBJ2-5; D is perhaps TRBD1 (6 bases). This CDR3 spans 14 amino acids. Germline V lookup: CDR1 MNHNS, CDR2 SASEGT. With 4 bases removed from V and 1 base from J, the gap between germline ends came to 10 bases. The CDR3 coding sequence is TGTGCCAGCAGTGCAGGGGTACTCCAAGAGACCCAGTACTTC. As protein: CASSAGVLQETQYF.

This clone was seen many times. The chain has TRBV5-1 and TRBJ2-5; D is uncertain. The germline gives CDR1 SGHRS, CDR2 YFSETQ. The length of the CDR3 is 12 residues. V gave up 3 bases and J gave up 11 bases, with 14 bases separating them. The CDR3 reads CASSSPREEQYF. In nucleotides, the CDR3 is TGCGCCAGCAGCTCCCCCCGTGAGGAGCAGTACTTC. Full variable domain (remainder filled in from reference TRBV5-1 and TRBJ2-5): KAGVTQTPRYLIKTRGQQVTLSCSPISGHRSVSWYQQTPGQGLQFLFEYFSETQRNKGNFPGRFSGRQFSNSRSEMNVSTLELGDSALYLCASSSPREEQYFGPGTRLLVL.

This chain uses TRBV10-2 with TRBJ2-6; 8 bases line up with TRBD1. CDR1 and CDR2 (germline): WSHSY, SAAADI. The CDR3 covers 18 residues. V gave up 5 bases and J gave up 0 bases; unmatched junction bases: 9. The CDR3 DNA reads as TGCGCCAGCAGTCCCGGGACAGGTATCTCCTCTGGGGCCAACGTCCTGACTTTC. Translation: CASSPGTGISSGANVLTF.

The chain carries TRBV5-8 and TRBJ2-7; D is undetermined. The CDR3 spans 16 residues. Germline values: CDR1 SGHTS, CDR2 YDEGEE. V gave up 4 bases and J gave up 2 bases, with 19 bases separating them. The CDR3 coding sequence is TGTGCCAGCAGCATAGAAGCCTTCCTGTGGACCTACGAGCAGTACTTC. Amino acid sequence: CASSIEAFLWTYEQYF.

This clone has a single count. The CDR3 DNA reads as TGTGCCATCAGTGAGTCGAGAAAGGGAAGGGCACTAGAGACCCAGTACTTC. Amino acid sequence: CAISESRKGRALETQYF. V and J are TRBV10-3 and TRBJ2-5; unclear D gene. This CDR3 comprises 17 residues. CDR1 ENHRY and CDR2 SYGVKD come from the germline V gene. Deletions cut 0 bases from V and 4 bases from J, with 18 bases between.

This chain links TRBV27 with TRBJ2-7, with a weak D call TRBD2 (5 bases). V was clipped by 3 bases and J by 2 bases, with 11 bases between them. CDR1 and CDR2 from the germline V gene are MNHEY and SMNVEV (reference sequence). The CDR3 spans 14 residues. Here the CDR3 reads CASSFGGPPYEQYF. The CDR3 DNA sequence: TGTGCCAGCAGTTTTGGCGGGCCCCCCTACGAGCAGTACTTC.

Concerning this clone itself: This likely traces to a read error, being one base from a far larger clone. V usage is TRBV6-1 and J usage is TRBJ2-3; TRBD2 matches at 9 bases. CDR3 size: 15 residues. The germline gives CDR1 MNHNS, CDR2 SASEGT. CDR3 sequence (DNA): TGTGCCAGCAGTGAACTAGCGGGAAGCACAGATATGCAGTATTTT. It translates to CASSELAGSTDMQYF.

This chain joins TRBV20-1 and TRBJ2-7; no firm D call. This CDR3 region has 11 residues. Germline V gene sequence: CDR1 DFQATT, CDR2 SNEGSKA (reference sequence). The V and J ends lost 6 bases and 7 bases respectively, with 13 bases between them. Here the CDR3 reads CSARIRAEQYF. The DNA for the CDR3 is TGCAGTGCCCGGATCCGAGCTGAGCAGTACTTC.

J is TRBJ1-2 and V is TRBV5-1, with D possibly matching TRBD1 (6 bases). V lost 4 bases and J 8 bases, leaving 24 bases between the germline ends. The CDR3 is made up of 16 amino acids. CDR1 SGHRS and CDR2 YFSETQ come from the germline V gene. CDR3 sequence: CASSPGGWEAQEGYTF. The CDR3 nucleotides are TGCGCCAGCAGCCCGGGGGGCTGGGAGGCACAGGAAGGCTACACCTTC.

The gene calls are TRBV6-4 and TRBJ2-3, with D perhaps TRBD1 or TRBD2 (5 bases each). CDR1 is MRHNA, CDR2 SNTAGT, per germline. Deletions cut 4 bases from V and 2 bases from J, with 13 bases between. The CDR3 is 15 residues long. This CDR3 is CASSAGTDITDTQYF. The DNA for the CDR3 is TGTGCCAGCAGTGCCGGGACGGATATCACAGATACGCAGTATTTT.

This clone was seen ten or more times. The chain links TRBV2 to TRBJ1-2; D possibly corresponds to TRBD1 (5 bases). This CDR3 has 17 amino acids. CDR1 is SNHLY and CDR2 is FYNNEI in the germline V gene. Trimming took 2 bases from V and 0 from J, leaving 16 bases between them. The CDR3 protein is CASSEPTDYPSNYGYTF. The CDR3 nucleotides read TGTGCCAGCAGTGAACCGACAGATTACCCGTCTAACTATGGCTACACCTTC.

This clone was found many times. The chain uses TRBV6-5 and TRBJ2-5; possibly TRBD2 for D (6 bases). This CDR3 is 13 amino acids long. The ends were cut back, 5 bases at V and 4 bases at J, with 11 bases in the middle. Germline-derived CDR1 and CDR2 are MNHEY and SVGAGI. The CDR3 loop reads CASSHLGGETQYF. The CDR3 coding sequence is TGTGCCAGCAGTCATCTGGGGGGAGAGACCCAGTACTTC.